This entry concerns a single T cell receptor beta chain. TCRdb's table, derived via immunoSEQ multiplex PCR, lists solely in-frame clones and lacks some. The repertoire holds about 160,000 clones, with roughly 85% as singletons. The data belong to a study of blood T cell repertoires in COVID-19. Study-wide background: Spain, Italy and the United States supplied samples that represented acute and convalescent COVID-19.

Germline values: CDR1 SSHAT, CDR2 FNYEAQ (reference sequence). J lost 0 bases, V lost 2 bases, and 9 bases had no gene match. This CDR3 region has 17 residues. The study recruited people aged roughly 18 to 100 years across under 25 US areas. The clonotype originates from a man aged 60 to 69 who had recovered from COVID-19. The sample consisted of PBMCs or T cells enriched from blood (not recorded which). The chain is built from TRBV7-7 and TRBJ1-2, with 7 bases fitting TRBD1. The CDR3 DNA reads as TGTGCCAGCAGCTTAATGACAGGGTCTGCAGCTAACTATGGCTACACCTTC. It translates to CASSLMTGSAANYGYTF.